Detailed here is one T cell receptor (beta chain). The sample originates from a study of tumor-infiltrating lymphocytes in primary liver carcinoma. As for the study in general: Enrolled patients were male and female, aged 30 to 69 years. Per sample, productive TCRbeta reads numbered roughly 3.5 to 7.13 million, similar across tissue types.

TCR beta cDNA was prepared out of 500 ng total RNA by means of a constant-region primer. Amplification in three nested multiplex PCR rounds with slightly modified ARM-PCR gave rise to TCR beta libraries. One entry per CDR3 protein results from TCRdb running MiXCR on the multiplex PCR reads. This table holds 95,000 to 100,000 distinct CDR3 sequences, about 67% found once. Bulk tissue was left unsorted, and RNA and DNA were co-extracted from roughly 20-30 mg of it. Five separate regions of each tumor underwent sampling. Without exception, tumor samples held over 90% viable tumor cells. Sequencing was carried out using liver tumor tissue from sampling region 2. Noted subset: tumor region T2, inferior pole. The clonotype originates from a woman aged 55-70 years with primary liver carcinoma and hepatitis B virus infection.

The CDR3 DNA sequence: TGTCTCAGCAGCCAAACATGGGGTACCGGGGAGCTGTTTTTT. Translated, it gives CLSSQTWGTGELFF. This rearrangement joins TRBV2 to TRBJ2-2, with D unresolved. The CDR3 loop spans 14 amino acids. CDR1 is SNHLY, CDR2 FYNNEI, per germline.